This T cell receptor beta chain was recorded in a study of Graves' ophthalmopathy and Graves' hyperthyroidism. Study information: Researchers obtained peripheral blood at initial diagnosis, before any treatment had begun.

V gave up 3 bases and J gave up 7 bases; unmatched junction bases: 10. The length of the CDR3 is 15 residues. In germline, CDR1 is SGHRS, CDR2 YFSETQ. As the template, RNA transcripts were used to amplify TCR beta CDR3 regions. An opening RT-PCR round employed HTBI primers and preceded a second-round multiplex PCR. In TCRdb, the multiplex PCR reads were re-called with MiXCR into one record per CDR3 protein. The data contain 150,000 or so distinct CDR3 sequences, less than 45% of them seen just once; the ten biggest clones take up under 7%. Clinicians made diagnoses from clinical symptoms, serum thyroxine, TRAb, thyroid ultrasound and orbital computed tomography. Someone took the PBMCs out of 9.5 to 10 ml of fresh peripheral blood. This clonotype has a count of ten or more.

The source material was peripheral blood. The chain links TRBV5-1 to TRBJ2-7; 10 bases are a match to TRBD1. This receptor was taken from a middle-aged woman with Graves' ophthalmopathy. The CDR3 is CASSSLGTGAGEQYF. In DNA form, the CDR3 reads TGCGCCAGCAGCTCTCTAGGGACAGGGGCCGGGGAGCAGTACTTC.